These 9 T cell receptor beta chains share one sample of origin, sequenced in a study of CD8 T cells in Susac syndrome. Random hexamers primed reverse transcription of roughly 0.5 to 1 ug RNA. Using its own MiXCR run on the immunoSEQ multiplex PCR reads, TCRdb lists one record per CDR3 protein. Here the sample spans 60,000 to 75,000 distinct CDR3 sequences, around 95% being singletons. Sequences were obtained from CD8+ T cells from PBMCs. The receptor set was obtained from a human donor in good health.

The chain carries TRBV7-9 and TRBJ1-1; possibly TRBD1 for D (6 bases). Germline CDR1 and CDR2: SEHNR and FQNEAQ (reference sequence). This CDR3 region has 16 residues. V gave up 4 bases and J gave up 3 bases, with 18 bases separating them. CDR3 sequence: CASSSKGGDIDTEAFF. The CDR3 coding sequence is TGTGCCAGCAGCTCCAAAGGGGGGGACATTGACACTGAAGCTTTCTTT.

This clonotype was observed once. This CDR3 reads CASIYTGSGELFF. The CDR3 coding sequence is TGTGCCAGCATATATACAGGGTCCGGGGAGCTGTTTTTT. The chain recombines TRBV5-6 with TRBJ2-2; a weak D match, TRBD1 (6 bases). CDR3 size: 13 residues. The V gene's germline CDR1 is SGHDT and CDR2 YYEEEE. V lost 6 bases and J 6 bases, leaving 12 bases between the germline ends.

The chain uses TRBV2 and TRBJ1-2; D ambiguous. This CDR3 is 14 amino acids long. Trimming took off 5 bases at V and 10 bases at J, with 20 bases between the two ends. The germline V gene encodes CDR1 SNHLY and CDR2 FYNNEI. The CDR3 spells CASSKSSDPNSYTF. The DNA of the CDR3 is TGTGCCAGCAGTAAATCATCCGACCCCAACTCCTACACCTTC.

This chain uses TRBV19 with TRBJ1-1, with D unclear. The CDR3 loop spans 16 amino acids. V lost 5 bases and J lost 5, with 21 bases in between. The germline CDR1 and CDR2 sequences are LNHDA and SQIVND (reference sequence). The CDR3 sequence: CASSATPLGRGTEAFF. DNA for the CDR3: TGTGCCAGTAGTGCCACTCCGCTGGGTCGGGGAACTGAAGCTTTCTTT.

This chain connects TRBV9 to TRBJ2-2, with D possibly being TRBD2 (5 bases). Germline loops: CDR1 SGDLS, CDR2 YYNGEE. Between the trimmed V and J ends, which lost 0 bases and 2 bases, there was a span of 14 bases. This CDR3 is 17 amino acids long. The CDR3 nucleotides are TGTGCCAGCAGCGTAGGGTGGGTGACTACAAACACCGGGGAGCTGTTTTTT. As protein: CASSVGWVTTNTGELFF.

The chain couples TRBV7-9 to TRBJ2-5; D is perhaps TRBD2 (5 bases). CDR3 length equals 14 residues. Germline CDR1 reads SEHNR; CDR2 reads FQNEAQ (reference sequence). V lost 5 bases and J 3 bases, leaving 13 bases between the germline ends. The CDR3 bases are TGTGCCAGCAGCCCCTGGAGCGGTGAAGAGACCCAGTACTTC. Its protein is CASSPWSGEETQYF.

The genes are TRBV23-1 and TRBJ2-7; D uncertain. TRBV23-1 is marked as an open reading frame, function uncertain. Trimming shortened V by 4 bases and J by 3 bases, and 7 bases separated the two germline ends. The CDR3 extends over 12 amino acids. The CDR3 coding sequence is TGCGCCAGCAGTCCTCGGCTCTACGAGCAGTACGTC. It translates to CASSPRLYEQYV.

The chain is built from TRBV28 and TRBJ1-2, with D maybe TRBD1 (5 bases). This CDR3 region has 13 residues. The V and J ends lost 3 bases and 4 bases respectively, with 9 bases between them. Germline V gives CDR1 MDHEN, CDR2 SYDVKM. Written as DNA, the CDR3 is TGTGCCAGCAGTTTTGGAGGGGTCTATGGCTACACCTTC. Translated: CASSFGGVYGYTF.

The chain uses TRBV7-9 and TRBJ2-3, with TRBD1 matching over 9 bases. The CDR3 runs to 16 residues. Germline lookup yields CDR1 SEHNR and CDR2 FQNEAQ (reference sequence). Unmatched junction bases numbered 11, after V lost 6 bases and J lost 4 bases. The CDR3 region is CASSFGPGQGADTQYF. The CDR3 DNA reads TGTGCCAGCAGTTTTGGGCCGGGACAGGGAGCAGATACGCAGTATTTT.